This T cell receptor beta chain was identified in a study of T cell clonotyping in hematopoietic cell transplantation. Whole-study findings and limits: After transplant, recipient diversity fell while pathologically expanded clonotypes grew through day 180. Without cell sorting, CD4 versus CD8 contributions remain unresolved. At the given depth, recipient repertoires were over 95% de novo clonotypes. Graft donor and pretransplant recipient Inverse Simpson Index values predicted broader posttransplant TCR diversity.

With V trimmed by 4 bases and J by 4 bases, 8 bases remained unmatched. The CDR3 has 15 amino acids. Germline assignment: CDR1 WSHSY and CDR2 SAAADI. Details on this clone: Its antigen remains unidentified.

The table came from immunoSEQ multiplex PCR; TCRdb's copy has only in-frame clones and leaves some out. The sample lists more than 9,500 clones, 91% occurring once. V is TRBV10-2 and J is TRBJ2-5; 8 bases are shared with TRBD2. This sequence was found in a woman between 50 and 59 years old in good health. Some clones in this sample may be carry-over from other donors' samples. The sample taken for sequencing was peripheral blood mononuclear cells. For the CDR3, the DNA is TGCGCCAGCAGTGCATCAGGGACTAGTCGAGAGACCCAGTACTTC. Amino acids: CASSASGTSRETQYF.